This entry features one T cell receptor (beta chain) sequence. This CDR3 spans 15 amino acids. V shed 0 bases and J shed 4 bases, with 11 bases lying between them. CDR1 and CDR2 from the germline V gene are SGDLS and YYNGEE. Source study methods: Scientists estimated how many nucleated cells there were by amplifying reference gene primers. Clones were sequenced by immunoSEQ multiplex PCR, and TCRdb holds only the in-frame ones, with some missing. V, J and clone size reflect that table, while D and trimming were determined from the DNA. The top ten clones hold 4% to 4.5% of a sample with about 140,000 clones, 87% of them seen once. The source of the sample is a study of blood T cell repertoires in COVID-19. Study overall: Spain, Italy and the United States supplied samples that represented acute and convalescent COVID-19. T cells, B-cell-depleted T cells, or PBMCs provided the cDNA or gDNA that served as material.

The gene calls are TRBV9 and TRBJ1-3; D is unresolved. The source of this sequence is a woman in her forties with acute or convalescent COVID-19. Material for sequencing was peripheral blood. The CDR3 region has the DNA TGTGCCAGCAGCGTAGGAGTTTCTTCCGGAAACACCATATATTTT. Amino acids: CASSVGVSSGNTIYF.